Below, 9 T cell receptor beta chains from the same sample are listed, as sequenced in a study of cytomegalovirus exposure and HLA in healthy donors. PCR primers comprised 60 Vbeta and 13 Jbeta primers. Some clones are missing from TCRdb's copy, which holds only in-frame ones; the method was immunoSEQ multiplex PCR. The sample holds 95,000 to 150,000 clones, roughly 74% seen once. The specimen was PBMCs. Receptors were obtained from a man in his forties in good health and CMV-seronegative.

V gene TRBV2 combines with J gene TRBJ2-5, with D maybe TRBD1 (5 bases). The closer fit of TRBJ2-7 to the DNA end suggests the J call may be wrong. In germline, CDR1 is SNHLY, CDR2 FYNNEI. This CDR3 contains 16 residues. The DNA of the CDR3 is TGTGCCAGCAGTGGAGCGCCAGGGTTCGCCGGCTACGAGCAGTACTTC. Its translation is CASSGAPGFAGYEQYF.

This clone was detected only once. This rearrangement joins TRBV5-1 to TRBJ2-6; TRBD1 might be the D (5 bases). The CDR3 extends over 15 amino acids. V gave up 3 bases and J gave up 3 bases, with 10 bases separating them. CDR1 SGHRS and CDR2 YFSETQ come from the germline V gene. In DNA form, the CDR3 reads TGCGCCAGCAGCTCTACAGGTAATGGGGCCAACGTCCTGACTTTC. Translated, it gives CASSSTGNGANVLTF.

The V and J genes are TRBV19 and TRBJ1-1, with a possible D match to TRBD1 (6 bases). V was clipped by 5 bases and J by 1 base, with 14 bases between them. This CDR3 is built from 15 residues. Germline assignment: CDR1 LNHDA and CDR2 SQIVND (reference sequence). The CDR3 sequence is CASSARDTQNTEAFF. Here the CDR3 DNA reads TGTGCCAGTAGTGCCCGGGACACCCAGAACACTGAAGCTTTCTTT.

The chain employs TRBV19 and TRBJ2-1; TRBD2 matches at 12 bases. Germline lookup yields CDR1 LNHDA and CDR2 SQIVND (reference sequence). This CDR3 region has 15 residues. V was clipped by 3 bases and J by 6 bases; unmatched bases: 3. CDR3 DNA: TGTGCCAGTAGTATGGCTAGCGGGGGGGCCAATGAGCAGTTCTTC. It yields the protein CASSMASGGANEQFF.

This chain connects TRBV30 to TRBJ2-3; 8 nucleotides align to TRBD2. The CDR3 has 12 residues. Looked up from germline, CDR1 is GTSNPN and CDR2 is SVGIG (reference sequence). V lost 3 bases to trimming and J lost 6 bases; unmatched junction nucleotides: 2. The chain's CDR3 is CAWSTGGDTQYF. The CDR3 DNA follows: TGTGCCTGGAGCACGGGGGGGGATACGCAGTATTTT.

The V call is TRBV18, the J call TRBJ1-4; TRBD1 aligns across 7 bases. V trimming: 6 bases; J trimming: 7 bases; junction bases outside the gene matches: 8. This CDR3 comprises 14 residues. From germline, CDR1 is KGHSH and CDR2 LQKENI. Here the CDR3 reads CASSRDSYIEKLFF. The CDR3 DNA sequence: TGTGCCAGCTCCCGGGACAGTTACATTGAAAAACTGTTTTTT.

The chain uses TRBV5-4 and TRBJ1-5; D possibly corresponds to TRBD1 (6 bases). With 3 bases removed from V and 7 bases from J, the gap between germline ends came to 14 bases. Germline V CDR1 and CDR2: SGHNT, YYREEE (reference sequence). This CDR3 is built from 14 residues. The CDR3 DNA follows: TGTGCCAGCAGCTACGACCCAGGGGAGCAGCCCCAGCATTTT. Amino acids: CASSYDPGEQPQHF.

The chain is built from TRBV7-2 and TRBJ1-3; possibly TRBD1 for D (5 bases). Trimming stripped 2 bases from V and 4 bases from J, with 12 bases between. CDR1 is SGHTA and CDR2 is FQGNSA in the germline V gene. The CDR3 runs 15 residues. This chain's CDR3 is CASSLRGNPGNTIYF. CDR3 DNA sequence: TGTGCCAGCAGCTTACGGGGGAACCCAGGAAACACCATATATTTT.

This chain uses TRBV10-3 with TRBJ2-3; D ambiguous. The CDR3 length is 14 residues. Germline-derived CDR1 and CDR2 are ENHRY and SYGVKD. V was cut by 0 bases and J by 0 bases, with 4 bases left in between. In nucleotides, the CDR3 is TGTGCCATCAGTGAGTCTAAAAGCACAGATACGCAGTATTTT. It encodes CAISESKSTDTQYF.